This is a list of T cell receptor beta chains from one sample in a study of cytomegalovirus exposure and HLA in healthy donors. Sequenced by immunoSEQ multiplex PCR; TCRdb stores in-frame clones only, minus some. Among 160,000 or so clones listed, roughly 88% were seen once. Sequencing used PBMCs. These receptor sequences come from a woman aged 18-35 years in good health and CMV-seronegative. CDR3s include the opening cysteine and the closing phenylalanine or tryptophan. A D gene is named only where the DNA matches it firmly. Only part of the rows carry a size: once, few, many, or a class if the clone is expanded.

TRBV7-9	few	TRBD2	TRBJ2-3	TGTGCCAGCAGCCGAGCTAGCGGGGGGGCAACAGATACGCAGTATTTT	CASSRASGGATDTQYF
TRBV5-1	once	TRBD2	TRBJ2-1	TGCGCCAGCATGGGACTAGCGGCCAATGAGCAGTTCTTC	CASMGLAANEQFF
TRBV5-6	once	TRBD1	TRBJ2-7	TGTGCCAGCAGTCTAGACAGGGGGGTCTTCGGCGAGCAGTACTTC	CASSLDRGVFGEQYF
TRBV19	-	-	TRBJ2-7	TGTGCCAGTAAAACCGGACATAAGTCCTACGAGCAGTACTTC	CASKTGHKSYEQYF
TRBV19	-	TRBD2	TRBJ2-1	TGTGCCAGTAGTGCGGACGGACTAGCGGGCGAGGGGCAGTTCTTC	CASSADGLAGEGQFF
TRBV15	-	-	TRBJ1-6	TGTGCCACCAGCAGAGGGGGCTCACCCCTCCACTTT	CATSRGGSPLHF
TRBV11-3	-	-	TRBJ2-1	TGTGCCAGCAGCCCCGTTCTCGGGTATGAGCAGTTCTTC	CASSPVLGYEQFF
TRBV7-2	-	-	TRBJ1-1	TGTGCCAGCAGCTTTGCACAGGGGAACACTGAAGCTTTCTTT	CASSFAQGNTEAFF
TRBV7-8	-	-	TRBJ2-5	TGTGCCAGCAGCTTAGACGGGGTGGGAGAGACCCAGTACTTC	CASSLDGVGETQYF
TRBV10-1	-	-	TRBJ2-2	TGCGCCAGCAGTGACGGAGGCCCGACATATCTCAACACCGGGGAGCTGTTTTTT	CASSDGGPTYLNTGELFF
TRBV5-4	-	-	TRBJ2-3	TGTGCCAGCAGCCAACAGGGATGGACAGATACGCAGTATTTT	CASSQQGWTDTQYF
TRBV2	-	-	TRBJ1-2	TGTGCCAGCAGATCGGGGGATTTCTATGGCTACACCTTC	CASRSGDFYGYTF